This T cell receptor (beta chain) emerged from a study of OX40 agonist ivuxolimab in advanced cancers. With regard to the full study: Ivuxolimab was a fully human IgG2 agonistic monoclonal antibody targeting the costimulatory receptor OX40 (CD134). Intravenous ivuxolimab was administered to patients every 2 weeks at six dose levels: 0.01, 0.1, 0.3, 1.5, 3 and 10 mg/kg. Among the 50 to 55 dose-escalation patients, some 19 had hepatocellular carcinoma, approximately 15 melanoma, 9 renal cell carcinoma and 9 head and neck cancer. A male proportion of around 80% and a mean age of approximately 58 years, ranging from 23 to 79, were recorded for the dose-escalation cohort. Prior anti-PD-1, anti-PD-L1 or anti-CTLA-4 therapy was permitted, and checkpoint inhibitors had been received by roughly 40% of dose-escalation patients. Partial responses occurred in three dose-escalation patients: two with cutaneous melanoma and one with hepatocellular carcinoma. The purpose of peripheral TCRbeta sequencing was to test whether ivuxolimab changed TCR sequence diversity and led to clonal T-cell expansion. The paper describes the monotherapy dose-escalation part (N ≈ 52 patients) of the phase I trial of ivuxolimab.

In the case of this clone: It has no known antigen specificity. Base qualities are not recorded, but no much larger clone differs from it by a single base.

Patients with autoimmune disease history or receiving systemic immunosuppression were excluded from the trial. Peripheral blood for TCR sequencing was collected from all dose cohorts at baseline, on cycle 4 day 1, and on cycle 7 day 1. Samples came from an open-label, multicenter, first-in-human phase I dose-escalation trial of ivuxolimab. The trial enrolled adults with locally advanced or metastatic head and neck squamous cell, hepatocellular, melanoma or renal cell carcinoma. Before TCR sequencing, CD4+ T cells and CD8+ T cells were sorted from peripheral blood as separate populations. Points the paper makes about the study in general: Low levels of normalized T-cell clonal expansion were also seen in some patients who did not respond. At doses of 0.1 to 3.0 mg/kg, clonal expansion of both CD4+ and CD8+ T cells in blood was seen between baseline and week 6. On average, CD8+ T cells showed more expanded clones than CD4+ T cells after ivuxolimab. In partial responders in the 0.1-3.0 mg/kg groups, normalized peripheral clonal expansion was found to be among the lowest, especially among CD8+ T cells. The antigen specificity of the clonally expanded peripheral T cells was not determined.

To sequence the TCRbeta CDR3 region, genomic DNA was isolated from the sorted cells. TCRbeta CDR3 regions were sequenced using the immunoSEQ Assay. TCRdb's version of the immuneACCESS table is confined to in-frame rearrangements and falls short of the full clone set. An unresolved V gene accounts for under half of the shortfall where checked; the remainder is of unknown origin. In all, the sample holds approximately 30,000 clones, and around four fifths of those were seen once. More than 20% of the sample is in the top ten clones. The CDR3 contains 14 residues, cysteine and phenylalanine counted. CDR3 DNA only is kept here, 42 bases in frame from base 1. Trimming at the junction amounts to 3 bases on V and 5 bases on J, and the germline ends lie 13 bases apart. Looking up the germline V gene yields CDR1 SGHAT and CDR2 FQNNGV.

The source of this sequence is an adult with an advanced solid tumor such as melanoma, head and neck, liver or kidney cancer. The chain couples TRBV11-2 to TRBJ1-2; perhaps TRBD1 is the D gene, with 5 bases matching. The source material was CD4+ or CD8+ T cells sorted from blood, sampled in a trial of the OX40 agonist ivuxolimab. The DNA is as follows: TGTGCCAGCAGCTTGGGTACGGGGGGGTATGGCTACACCTTC. This encodes CASSLGTGGYGYTF.